The 18 T cell receptor beta chains below all came from one sample that was sequenced in a study of shared clonotypes between healthy human individuals. Only in-frame clones appear in the TCRdb table, and some are missing; sequencing was by immunoSEQ multiplex PCR. The sample has some 790,000 clones; 55% to 80% are singletons. The sample comprised memory CD4+ T cells sorted from blood. Indicated subset: CD45RA-negative fraction. These receptors were taken from a woman aged 25 to 39 in good health.

This clone was counted many times. The CDR3 spells CASRDQPNEKLFF. The CDR3 bases are TGTGCCAGCAGGGATCAACCCAATGAAAAACTGTTTTTT. The rearrangement joins TRBV28 to TRBJ1-4, with unresolved D. The germline gives CDR1 MDHEN, CDR2 SYDVKM. This CDR3 is built from 13 residues. V was pared by 6 bases and J by 5 bases, with 10 bases between. Drawing the rest from reference TRBV28 and TRBJ1-4, the complete variable domain is DVKVTQSSRYLVKRTGEKVFLECVQDMDHENMFWYRQDPGLGLRLIYFSYDVKMKEKGDIPEGYSVSREKKERFSLILESASTNQTSMYLCASRDQPNEKLFFGSGTQLSVL.

The chain recombines TRBV2 with TRBJ1-1, with D unresolved. CDR3 length equals 11 residues. Germline V gives CDR1 SNHLY, CDR2 FYNNEI. Trimming took off 11 bases at V and 6 bases at J, with 13 bases between the two ends. The CDR3 nucleotides are TGTGCCTCAACCCGGGAGTCTGAAGCTTTCTTT. Protein: CASTRESEAFF. The complete variable domain, with remaining parts taken from reference TRBV2 and TRBJ1-1, reads EPEVTQTPSHQVTQMGQEVILRCVPISNHLYFYWYRQILGQKVEFLVSFYNNEISEKSEIFDDQFSVERPDGSNFTLKIRSTKLEDSAMYFCASTRESEAFFGQGTRLTVV.

This sequence joins TRBV28 and TRBJ1-5; D remains ambiguous. Trimming left V 5 bases short and J 0 bases short, with 14 bases between. The CDR3 has 16 residues. Germline V gene lookup returns CDR1 MDHEN and CDR2 SYDVKM. CDR3 nucleotide sequence: TGTGCCAGCAGTGGTCCGATCCTATATAGCAATCAGCCCCAGCATTTT. Protein: CASSGPILYSNQPQHF.

The chain combines TRBV19 with TRBJ1-4; tentatively, D is TRBD1 (5 bases). Per germline, CDR1 LNHDA and CDR2 SQIVND (reference sequence). This CDR3 has 21 amino acids. Trimming took 0 bases from V and 5 from J, leaving 28 bases between them. The CDR3 nucleotides read TGTGCCAGTAGTATAGACCCCCAGCGTTCTTCCACTGGGACGCTAAATGAAAAACTGTTTTTT. It specifies CASSIDPQRSSTGTLNEKLFF.

The V and J genes are TRBV25-1 and TRBJ2-1, with D perhaps matching TRBD2 (5 bases). The CDR3 has 13 amino acids. Trimming removed 6 bases at V and 6 bases at J, with 12 bases between. Germline values: CDR1 MGHDK, CDR2 SYGVNS. In DNA form, the CDR3 reads TGTGCCAGCAGCTCAGAGGGCGGCAATGAGCAGTTCTTC. Its translation is CASSSEGGNEQFF.

The rearrangement joins TRBV28 to TRBJ2-5, with 7 positions matching TRBD2. Germline lookup yields CDR1 MDHEN and CDR2 SYDVKM. The junction had 5 bases not matched to a gene; V was cut back by 3 bases and J by 4 bases. The length of the CDR3 is 14 residues. CDR3 in amino acids: CASSFSWGGETQYF. In DNA form, the CDR3 reads TGTGCCAGCAGTTTCTCCTGGGGGGGAGAGACCCAGTACTTC.

The chain joins TRBV7-2 to TRBJ1-3; tentatively, D is TRBD1 (5 bases). Germline V gene lookup returns CDR1 SGHTA and CDR2 FQGNSA. CDR3 size: 14 residues. Trimming took 5 bases from V and 7 from J, leaving 15 bases between them. CDR3 in DNA: TGTGCCAGCAGCCAAGTGGGGGGTACCAACACCATATATTTT. Amino acids: CASSQVGGTNTIYF.

J is TRBJ2-4 and V is TRBV28; a weak D match, TRBD1 (5 bases). This CDR3 comprises 14 residues. V lost 3 bases and J 2 bases, leaving 8 bases between the germline ends. Germline CDR1 is MDHEN and CDR2 is SYDVKM. CDR3 coding DNA: TGTGCCAGCAGTTTCCAGGGCACCAAAAACATTCAGTACTTC. This encodes CASSFQGTKNIQYF.

The chain joins TRBV6-1 to TRBJ2-5, with TRBD2 matching over 7 bases. The CDR3 has 13 amino acids. Germline CDR1 reads MNHNS; CDR2 reads SASEGT. Trimming removed 2 bases from V and 6 bases from J; junction bases left unmatched: 3. The CDR3 sequence: CASSESGIKTQYF. CDR3 in DNA: TGTGCCAGCAGTGAAAGCGGGATAAAGACCCAGTACTTC.

This sequence joins TRBV19 and TRBJ2-3, with D perhaps matching TRBD1 (5 bases). The V end was cut by 5 bases, the J end by 0 bases, with 12 bases between. This CDR3 region has 15 residues. Germline lookup yields CDR1 LNHDA and CDR2 SQIVND (reference sequence). CDR3 nucleotides: TGTGCCAGTAGTCTGGACACGACTAGCACAGATACGCAGTATTTT. It yields the protein CASSLDTTSTDTQYF.

This chain uses TRBV5-4 with TRBJ1-1, with 7 bases identical to TRBD1. The junction had 15 bases not matched to a gene; V was cut back by 4 bases and J by 3 bases. The CDR3 length is 17 residues. Germline V gene lookup returns CDR1 SGHNT and CDR2 YYREEE (reference sequence). This chain's CDR3 is CASSQKTGAFGDTEAFF. CDR3 DNA sequence: TGTGCCAGCAGCCAAAAAACAGGGGCCTTCGGGGACACTGAAGCTTTCTTT.

This chain connects TRBV9 to TRBJ1-5, with D unclear. Germline V gene lookup returns CDR1 SGDLS and CDR2 YYNGEE. CDR3 length: 14 residues. V was pared by 1 base and J by 2 bases, with 7 bases between. The CDR3: CASSVKGRNQPQHF. DNA of the CDR3: TGTGCCAGCAGCGTAAAAGGTCGCAATCAGCCCCAGCATTTT.

This chain connects TRBV19 to TRBJ1-3, with 7 bases identical to TRBD1. V lost 8 bases, J lost 4 bases, and 8 bases stayed unmatched. The CDR3 loop spans 14 amino acids. The germline CDR1 and CDR2 sequences are LNHDA and SQIVND (reference sequence). CDR3 region: CASSSGTAGNTIYF. CDR3 bases: TGTGCCAGTTCCTCGGGGACAGCGGGAAACACCATATATTTT.

The chain joins TRBV7-6 to TRBJ2-3; unclear D gene. The CDR3 consists of 13 residues. Trimming left V 5 bases short and J 0 bases short, with 6 bases between. The germline CDR1 and CDR2 sequences are SGHVS and FNYEAQ. The CDR3 reads CASSLISTDTQYF. The CDR3, as DNA: TGTGCCAGCAGCCTTATTAGCACAGATACGCAGTATTTT.

This clone was observed a handful of times. The V and J genes are TRBV7-9 and TRBJ2-1, with TRBD2 identical over 8 bases. CDR1 SEHNR and CDR2 FQNEAQ come from the germline V gene (reference sequence). J lost 9 bases, V lost 7 bases, and 17 bases had no gene match. The CDR3 sequence is 16 residues long. As DNA, the CDR3 is TGTGCCAGCATCAGTACGGGGGCGGGAGGTATACTTGAGCAGTTCTTC. This encodes CASISTGAGGILEQFF.

In the case of this clone: This specimen includes other DNA sequences encoding the same CDR3. The chain has TRBV5-1 and TRBJ2-3; D gene uncertain. The CDR3 totals 13 residues. Trimming took off 2 bases at V and 3 bases at J, with 7 bases between the two ends. Looked up from germline, CDR1 is SGHRS and CDR2 is YFSETQ. CDR3 amino acids: CASSFGQTDTQYF. For the CDR3, the DNA is TGCGCCAGCAGCTTCGGTCAGACAGATACGCAGTATTTT. The variable domain in full, with the rest retrieved from reference TRBV5-1 and TRBJ2-3, is KAGVTQTPRYLIKTRGQQVTLSCSPISGHRSVSWYQQTPGQGLQFLFEYFSETQRNKGNFPGRFSGRQFSNSRSEMNVSTLELGDSALYLCASSFGQTDTQYFGPGTRLTVL.

The V gene is TRBV28, the J gene TRBJ1-4, with a tentative D call TRBD1 (5 bases). The CDR3 has 15 amino acids. The germline V gene has CDR1 MDHEN and CDR2 SYDVKM. V lost 6 bases and J 3 bases, leaving 14 bases between the germline ends. The CDR3 loop reads CASSTQAGSNEKLFF. CDR3 sequence (DNA): TGTGCCAGCAGCACCCAAGCAGGGTCTAATGAAAAACTGTTTTTT.

The genes are TRBV27 and TRBJ1-2, with D unclear. The germline V gene has CDR1 MNHEY and CDR2 SMNVEV (reference sequence). There are 14 residues in the CDR3. Between the trimmed V and J ends, which lost 0 bases and 7 bases, there was a span of 12 bases. The DNA for the CDR3 is TGTGCCAGCAGTTTATCCCCCGGGGATGTTGGCTACACCTTC. This encodes CASSLSPGDVGYTF.